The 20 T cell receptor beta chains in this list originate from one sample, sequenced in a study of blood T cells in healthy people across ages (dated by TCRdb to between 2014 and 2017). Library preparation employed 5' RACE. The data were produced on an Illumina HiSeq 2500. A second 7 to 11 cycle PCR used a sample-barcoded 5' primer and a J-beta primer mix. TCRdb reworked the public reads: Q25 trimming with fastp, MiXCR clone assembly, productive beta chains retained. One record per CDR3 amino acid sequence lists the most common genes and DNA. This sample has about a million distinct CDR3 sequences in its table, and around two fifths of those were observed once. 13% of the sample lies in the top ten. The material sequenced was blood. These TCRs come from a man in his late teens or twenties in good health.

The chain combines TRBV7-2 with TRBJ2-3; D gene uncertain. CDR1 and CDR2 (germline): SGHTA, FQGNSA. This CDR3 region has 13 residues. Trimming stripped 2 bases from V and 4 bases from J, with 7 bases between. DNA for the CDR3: TGTGCCAGCAGCTTAACCCTCCCAGATACGCAGTATTTT. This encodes CASSLTLPDTQYF. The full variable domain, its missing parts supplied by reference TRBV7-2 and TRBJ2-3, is GAGVSQSPSNKVTEKGKDVELRCDPISGHTALYWYRQSLGQGLEFLIYFQGNSAPDKSGLPSDRFSAERTGGSVSTLTIQRTQQEDSAVYLCASSLTLPDTQYFGPGTRLTVL.

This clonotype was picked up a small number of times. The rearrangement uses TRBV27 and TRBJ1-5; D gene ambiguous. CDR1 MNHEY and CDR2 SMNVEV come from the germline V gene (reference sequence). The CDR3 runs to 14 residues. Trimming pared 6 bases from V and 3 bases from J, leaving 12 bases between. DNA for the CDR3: TGTGCCAGCAGACAAGAGGGAACCAATCAGCCCCAGCATTTT. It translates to CASRQEGTNQPQHF.

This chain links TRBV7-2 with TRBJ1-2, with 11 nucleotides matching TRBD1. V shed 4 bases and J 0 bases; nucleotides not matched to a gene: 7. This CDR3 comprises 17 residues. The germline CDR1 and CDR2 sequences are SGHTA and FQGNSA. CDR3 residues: CASSSGTGGGPNYGYTF. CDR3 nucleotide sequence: TGTGCCAGCAGCTCGGGGACAGGGGGTGGCCCTAACTATGGCTACACCTTC.

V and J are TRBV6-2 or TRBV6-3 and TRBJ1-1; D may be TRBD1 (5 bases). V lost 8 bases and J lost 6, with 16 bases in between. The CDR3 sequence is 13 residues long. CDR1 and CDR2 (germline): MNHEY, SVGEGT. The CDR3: CASGAGFLAEAFF. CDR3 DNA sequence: TGTGCCAGCGGGGCAGGGTTTCTCGCTGAAGCTTTCTTT.

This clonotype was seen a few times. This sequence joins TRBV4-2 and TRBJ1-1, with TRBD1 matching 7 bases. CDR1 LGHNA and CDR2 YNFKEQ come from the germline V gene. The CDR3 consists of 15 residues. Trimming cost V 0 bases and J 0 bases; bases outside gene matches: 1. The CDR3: CASSQEQGMNTEAFF. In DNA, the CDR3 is TGTGCCAGCAGCCAAGAACAGGGGATGAACACTGAAGCTTTCTTT.

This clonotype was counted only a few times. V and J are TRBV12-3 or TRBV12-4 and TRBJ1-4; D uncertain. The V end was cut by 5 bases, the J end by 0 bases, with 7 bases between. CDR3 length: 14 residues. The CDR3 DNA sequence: TGTGCCAGCAGTGTCAGGCCAACTAATGAAAAACTGTTTTTT. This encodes CASSVRPTNEKLFF.

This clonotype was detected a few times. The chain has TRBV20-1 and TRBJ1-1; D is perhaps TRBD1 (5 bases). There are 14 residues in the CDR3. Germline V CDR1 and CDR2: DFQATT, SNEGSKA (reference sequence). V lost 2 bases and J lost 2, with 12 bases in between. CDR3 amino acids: CSARSSGGNTEAFF. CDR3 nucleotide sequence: TGCAGTGCTAGATCTTCCGGGGGAAACACTGAAGCTTTCTTT.

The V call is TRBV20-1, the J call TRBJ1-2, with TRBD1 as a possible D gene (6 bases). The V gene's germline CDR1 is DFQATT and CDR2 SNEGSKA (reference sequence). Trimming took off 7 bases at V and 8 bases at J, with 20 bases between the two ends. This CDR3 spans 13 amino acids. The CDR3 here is CSDSQDSLGGYTF. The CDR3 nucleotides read TGCAGTGATAGCCAGGACAGCCTGGGGGGCTACACCTTC.

The CDR3 DNA reads TGCAGCTCCACCACAGGGGACTACAATGAGCAGTTCTTC. It is translated as CSSTTGDYNEQFF. This sequence joins TRBV29-1 and TRBJ2-1, with 7 nucleotides matching TRBD1. Germline CDR1 and CDR2: SQVTM and ANQGSEA. The CDR3 is 13 residues long. With 8 bases clipped from V and 3 bases from J, the junction kept 7 bases outside the gene matches.

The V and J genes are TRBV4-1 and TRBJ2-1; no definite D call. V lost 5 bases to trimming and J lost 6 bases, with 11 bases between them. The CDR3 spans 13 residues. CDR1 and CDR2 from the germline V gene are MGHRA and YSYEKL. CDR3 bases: TGCGCCAGCAGCTATGGGCTCCTCAATGAGCAGTTCTTC. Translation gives CASSYGLLNEQFF.

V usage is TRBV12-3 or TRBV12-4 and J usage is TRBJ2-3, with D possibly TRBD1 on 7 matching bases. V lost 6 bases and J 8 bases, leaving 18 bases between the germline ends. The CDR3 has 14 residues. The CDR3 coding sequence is TGTGCCAGCAGCTTCTCAGGGGGAGCGGGTACGCAGTATTTT. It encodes CASSFSGGAGTQYF.

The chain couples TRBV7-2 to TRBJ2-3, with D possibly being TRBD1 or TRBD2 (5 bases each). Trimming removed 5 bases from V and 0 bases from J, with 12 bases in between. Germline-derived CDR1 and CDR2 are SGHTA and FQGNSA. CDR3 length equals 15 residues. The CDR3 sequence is CASSVGTYSTDTQYF. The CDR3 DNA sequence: TGTGCCAGCAGCGTCGGGACGTATAGCACAGATACGCAGTATTTT.

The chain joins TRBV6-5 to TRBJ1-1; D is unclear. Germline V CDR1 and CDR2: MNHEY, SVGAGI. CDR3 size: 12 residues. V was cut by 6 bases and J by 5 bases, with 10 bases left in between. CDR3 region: CASRSTITEAFF. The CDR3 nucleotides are TGTGCCAGCAGGTCTACAATAACTGAAGCTTTCTTT.

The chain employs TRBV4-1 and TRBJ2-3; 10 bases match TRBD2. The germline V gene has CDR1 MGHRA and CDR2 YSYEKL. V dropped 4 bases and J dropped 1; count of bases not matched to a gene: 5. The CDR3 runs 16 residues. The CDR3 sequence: CASSPIAGGGTDTQYF. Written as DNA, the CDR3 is TGCGCCAGCAGCCCCATAGCGGGGGGTGGCACAGATACGCAGTATTTT.

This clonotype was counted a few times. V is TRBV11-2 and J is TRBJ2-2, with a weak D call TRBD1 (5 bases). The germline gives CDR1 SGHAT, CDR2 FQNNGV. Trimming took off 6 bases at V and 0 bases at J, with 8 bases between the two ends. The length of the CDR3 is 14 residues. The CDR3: CASSRQSNTGELFF. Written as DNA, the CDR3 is TGTGCCAGCAGTCGACAGTCGAACACCGGGGAGCTGTTTTTT.

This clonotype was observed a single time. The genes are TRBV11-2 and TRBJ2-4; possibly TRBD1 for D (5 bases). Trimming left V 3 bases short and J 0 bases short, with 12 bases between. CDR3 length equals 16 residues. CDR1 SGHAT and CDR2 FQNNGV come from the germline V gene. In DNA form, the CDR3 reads TGTGCCAGCAGCTTTTTGAGAACAGGAGCCAAAAACATTCAGTACTTC. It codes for CASSFLRTGAKNIQYF. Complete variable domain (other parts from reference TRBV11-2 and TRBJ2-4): EAGVAQSPRYKIIEKRQSVAFWCNPISGHATLYWYQQILGQGPKLLIQFQNNGVVDDSQLPKDRFSAERLKGVDSTLKIQPAKLEDSAVYLCASSFLRTGAKNIQYFGAGTRLSVL.

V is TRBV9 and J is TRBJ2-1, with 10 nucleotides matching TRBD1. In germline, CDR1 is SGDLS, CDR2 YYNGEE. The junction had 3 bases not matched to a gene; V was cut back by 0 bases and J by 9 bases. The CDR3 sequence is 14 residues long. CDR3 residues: CASSVVGQGSEQFF. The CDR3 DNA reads TGTGCCAGCAGCGTAGTGGGACAGGGGAGTGAGCAGTTCTTC.

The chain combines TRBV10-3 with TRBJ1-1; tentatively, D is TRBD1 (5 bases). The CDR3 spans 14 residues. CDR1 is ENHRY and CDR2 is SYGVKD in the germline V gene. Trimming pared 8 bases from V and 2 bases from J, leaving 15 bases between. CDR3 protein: CAIASGLTNTEAFF. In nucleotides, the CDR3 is TGTGCCATCGCGTCAGGGCTGACAAACACTGAAGCTTTCTTT.

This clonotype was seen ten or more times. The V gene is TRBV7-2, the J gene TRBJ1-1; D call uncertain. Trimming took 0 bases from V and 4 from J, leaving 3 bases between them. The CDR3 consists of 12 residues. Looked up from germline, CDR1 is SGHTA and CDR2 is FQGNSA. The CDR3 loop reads CASSLASTEAFF. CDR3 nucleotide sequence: TGTGCCAGCAGCTTAGCTAGCACTGAAGCTTTCTTT.

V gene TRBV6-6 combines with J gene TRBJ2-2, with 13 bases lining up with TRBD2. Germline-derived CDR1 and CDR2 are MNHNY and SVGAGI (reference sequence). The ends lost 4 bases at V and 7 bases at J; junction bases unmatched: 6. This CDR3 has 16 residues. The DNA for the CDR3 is TGTGCCAGCAGTTCGGGACTAGCGGGGATCGGCGGGGAGCTGTTTTTT. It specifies CASSSGLAGIGGELFF.